The T cell receptor (beta chain) described here comes from a study of cytomegalovirus exposure and HLA in healthy donors. Study conclusions and caveats: Reports credit the classifier with highly specific, highly sensitive diagnosis of cytomegalovirus status. TCR beta V- and J-gene trimming, according to a later analysis, was linked to a missense DCLRE1C variant.

PCR employed 60 Vbeta and 13 Jbeta primers. Libraries were prepared by immunoSEQ multiplex PCR; TCRdb keeps only in-frame clonotypes and omits some of them. This sample's table has tens of thousands of clones. This CDR3 spans 13 amino acids. Trimming took 3 bases from V and 5 from J, leaving 8 bases between them. Germline CDR1 and CDR2: SGHTA and FQGNSA. Details on this clone: Its target is not known.

Though nominally healthy at sampling, donors likely had unrecorded immune exposures. The V and J genes are TRBV7-2 and TRBJ2-4, with D possibly matching TRBD1 (7 bases). The sequence came from a man aged 40-55 years in good health and CMV-seronegative. Sequenced material: PBMCs. The CDR3 nucleotides read TGTGCCAGCAGCTTCAGGGGGGAAAACATTCAGTACTTC. Protein sequence: CASSFRGENIQYF.